Presented here are 25 T cell receptor beta chains from one specimen sequenced in a study of graft-versus-host responses after intestinal transplantation. These receptors' targets are unknown. Only in-frame clones appear in the TCRdb table, and some are missing; sequencing was by immunoSEQ multiplex PCR. The table includes around 84,000 clones, around 83% detected once. The specimen was unstimulated CD8+ T cells sorted from spleen or lymph node cells, collected before intestinal transplant. The receptors here all came from a human donor who received an intestinal transplant.

This rearrangement joins TRBV28 to TRBJ1-1; tentatively, D is TRBD1 (5 bases). This CDR3 comprises 12 residues. The V and J ends lost 7 bases and 7 bases respectively, with 13 bases between them. The germline CDR1 and CDR2 sequences are MDHEN and SYDVKM. The CDR3 coding sequence is TGTGCCAGCAAACCGCCGGGGGTTGAAGCTTTCTTT. Its protein is CASKPPGVEAFF. Full variable domain (remainder filled in from reference TRBV28 and TRBJ1-1): DVKVTQSSRYLVKRTGEKVFLECVQDMDHENMFWYRQDPGLGLRLIYFSYDVKMKEKGDIPEGYSVSREKKERFSLILESASTNQTSMYLCASKPPGVEAFFGQGTRLTVV.

The genes are TRBV4-1 and TRBJ2-1; 10 nucleotides match TRBD2. This CDR3 comprises 19 residues. The V gene end was trimmed by 6 bases and the J gene end by 5 bases; junction bases not matched to a gene: 19. The V gene's germline CDR1 is MGHRA and CDR2 YSYEKL. The CDR3 bases are TGCGCCAGCAGGCCCCGGGTCCGGCTAGCGGGAGTAAGGGACAATGAGCAGTTCTTC. It codes for CASRPRVRLAGVRDNEQFF.

A single count supports this clone. The chain links TRBV6-1 to TRBJ2-7, with D maybe TRBD2 (6 bases). Germline-derived CDR1 and CDR2 are MNHNS and SASEGT. V lost 7 bases and J lost 0, with 10 bases in between. The CDR3 is made up of 13 amino acids. The CDR3, as DNA: TGTGCCAGCAAGGAGGGCAGCTCCTACGAGCAGTACTTC. It yields the protein CASKEGSSYEQYF.

This clone was found a few times. The chain employs TRBV4-1 and TRBJ2-5, with TRBD2 as a possible D gene (5 bases). The CDR3 consists of 14 residues. Trimming removed 1 base from V and 5 bases from J, with 11 bases in between. Germline V lookup: CDR1 MGHRA, CDR2 YSYEKL. DNA of the CDR3: TGCGCCAGCAGCCAAGGCTCCCCGGGGGAGACCCAGTACTTC. The encoded protein is CASSQGSPGETQYF.

The genes are TRBV5-1 and TRBJ2-1, with 7 nucleotides matching TRBD1. Germline V gene sequence: CDR1 SGHRS, CDR2 YFSETQ. This CDR3 region has 17 residues. After removal of 7 bases from V and 3 bases from J, the junction contained 16 bases not matched to a gene. DNA for the CDR3: TGCGCCAGCTCCGGGACAGCATCCCGTTACCTCTACAATGAGCAGTTCTTC. It specifies CASSGTASRYLYNEQFF.

The gene calls are TRBV19 and TRBJ2-5, with 12 bases that match TRBD2. The ends lost 1 base at V and 4 bases at J; junction bases unmatched: 10. The CDR3 has 18 amino acids. Germline V gives CDR1 LNHDA, CDR2 SQIVND (reference sequence). CDR3 DNA: TGTGCCAGTAGTATAGGCCGAATACTAGCGGGAGGACGAGAGACCCAGTACTTC. Translated, it gives CASSIGRILAGGRETQYF.

The rearrangement links TRBV27 to TRBJ2-1; 8 bases map to TRBD2. After removal of 4 bases from V and 8 bases from J, the junction contained 7 bases not matched to a gene. Per germline, CDR1 MNHEY and CDR2 SMNVEV (reference sequence). The CDR3 has 14 residues. The chain's CDR3 is CASSSRTSYYEQFF. CDR3 nucleotide sequence: TGTGCCAGCAGTTCTCGGACTAGCTATTATGAGCAGTTCTTC.

V is TRBV27 and J is TRBJ1-6; D is uncertain. The V and J ends lost 4 bases and 0 bases respectively, with 4 bases between them. The CDR3 covers 14 residues. From germline, CDR1 is MNHEY and CDR2 SMNVEV (reference sequence). Here the CDR3 DNA reads TGTGCCAGCAGTTATGACTCCTATAATTCACCCCTCCACTTT. Its protein product is CASSYDSYNSPLHF.

The rearrangement uses TRBV10-3 and TRBJ2-4; D possibly matches TRBD1 or TRBD2 (7 bases each). V shed 0 bases and J shed 3 bases, with 15 bases lying between them. This CDR3 is 17 amino acids long. Germline CDR1 reads ENHRY; CDR2 reads SYGVKD. The DNA for the CDR3 is TGTGCCATCAGTGAGTCGGGAGGGGGCGAGGGCAAAAACATTCAGTACTTC. It is translated as CAISESGGGEGKNIQYF.

This chain joins TRBV18 and TRBJ2-3; a possible D gene is TRBD1 (6 bases). The CDR3 contains 14 residues. Germline V gene data show CDR1 as KGHSH and CDR2 as LQKENI. Trimming left V 3 bases short and J 2 bases short, with 9 bases between. Written as DNA, the CDR3 is TGTGCCAGCTCACCGAGGACAGACACAGATACGCAGTATTTT. This encodes CASSPRTDTDTQYF.

This sequence joins TRBV15 and TRBJ1-2; TRBD1 is a possible D gene (6 bases). CDR3 length: 15 amino acids. Germline V lookup: CDR1 LNHNV, CDR2 YYDKDF (reference sequence). V was trimmed by 0 bases and J by 7 bases, leaving 15 bases between them. Here the CDR3 DNA reads TGTGCCACCAGCAGAGACTTGACAGGCCACCTTGGCTACACCTTC. Translation: CATSRDLTGHLGYTF.

The rearrangement links TRBV30 to TRBJ1-1; D is unclear. Trimming took 1 base from V and 1 from J, leaving 4 bases between them. The CDR3 is 12 amino acids. The germline gives CDR1 GTSNPN, CDR2 SVGIG (reference sequence). This chain's CDR3 is CAWSDGNTEAFF. DNA for the CDR3: TGTGCCTGGAGTGACGGGAACACTGAAGCTTTCTTT.

The rearrangement uses TRBV28 and TRBJ1-1; D may be TRBD1 (6 bases). V lost 4 bases, J lost 0 bases, and 15 bases lay in between. This CDR3 has 16 residues. CDR1 and CDR2 (germline): MDHEN, SYDVKM. The CDR3 DNA reads as TGTGCCAGCAGTTGCCACGTGGGACATTTGAACACTGAAGCTTTCTTT. Its translation: CASSCHVGHLNTEAFF.

The rearrangement links TRBV6-1 to TRBJ2-5, with TRBD1 identical over 7 bases. Germline V gives CDR1 MNHNS, CDR2 SASEGT. This CDR3 comprises 16 residues. The V gene end was trimmed by 2 bases and the J gene end by 3 bases; junction bases not matched to a gene: 9. CDR3 in amino acids: CASSELEQGWEETQYF. The CDR3 nucleotides are TGTGCCAGCAGTGAATTAGAACAGGGGTGGGAAGAGACCCAGTACTTC.

The chain carries TRBV27 and TRBJ1-1; 10 bases are a match to TRBD1. Unmatched junction bases numbered 3, after V lost 3 bases and J lost 5 bases. The V gene's germline CDR1 is MNHEY and CDR2 SMNVEV (reference sequence). The CDR3 length is 14 residues. CDR3 loop: CASSFGQGGTEAFF. CDR3 nucleotide sequence: TGTGCCAGCAGTTTCGGACAGGGGGGGACTGAAGCTTTCTTT.

This clone has just one count. V usage is TRBV19 and J usage is TRBJ1-1; D call uncertain. The CDR3 contains 17 residues. Germline-derived CDR1 and CDR2 are LNHDA and SQIVND (reference sequence). V shed 3 bases and J shed 1 base, with 18 bases lying between them. The CDR3 here is CASSIIWLHTGNTEAFF. CDR3 DNA sequence: TGTGCCAGTAGTATTATTTGGCTTCACACGGGGAACACTGAAGCTTTCTTT.

V usage is TRBV18 and J usage is TRBJ2-5; D perhaps matches TRBD2 (7 bases). Germline CDR1 and CDR2: KGHSH and LQKENI. The CDR3 totals 17 residues. Trimming pared 5 bases from V and 1 base from J, leaving 20 bases between. CDR3 bases: TGTGCCAGCTCATATTACAACGGGGGGCCAGTCCAAGAGACCCAGTACTTC. Translating gives CASSYYNGGPVQETQYF.

The chain couples TRBV4-1 to TRBJ2-2; 9 bases align to TRBD2. V dropped 3 bases and J dropped 5; count of bases not matched to a gene: 7. This CDR3 contains 16 residues. CDR1 MGHRA and CDR2 YSYEKL come from the germline V gene. The CDR3, as DNA: TGCGCCAGCAGCCAGGGACTAGCTATAGGGACCGGGGAGCTGTTTTTT. As protein: CASSQGLAIGTGELFF.

Only a few counts were recorded for this clone. This rearrangement joins TRBV2 to TRBJ2-5; TRBD2 matches at 12 bases. The CDR3 extends over 14 amino acids. Germline assignment: CDR1 SNHLY and CDR2 FYNNEI. The ends lost 9 bases at V and 5 bases at J; junction bases unmatched: 7. The CDR3: CARSSGGAGETQYF. The CDR3 DNA sequence: TGTGCCAGATCTAGCGGGGGGGCCGGGGAGACCCAGTACTTC.

This clone came up a few times. The chain is built from TRBV2 and TRBJ2-2; 8 positions match TRBD2. Trimming at V came to 6 bases and at J to 2 bases, leaving 2 bases not matched to a gene. Germline V gene sequence: CDR1 SNHLY, CDR2 FYNNEI. The CDR3 sequence is 14 residues long. The CDR3 reads CASSLAGNTGELFF. Here the CDR3 DNA reads TGTGCCAGCAGCTTAGCGGGAAACACCGGGGAGCTGTTTTTT.

The chain is built from TRBV5-5 and TRBJ1-1, with no clear D. This CDR3 has 13 residues. Between the trimmed V and J ends, which lost 0 bases and 4 bases, there was a span of 7 bases. Per germline, CDR1 SGHKS and CDR2 YYEKEE (reference sequence). The CDR3 sequence: CASSLGQTTEAFF. CDR3 bases: TGTGCCAGCAGCTTGGGTCAGACCACTGAAGCTTTCTTT.

The table lists this clone with a count of one. The chain joins TRBV5-8 to TRBJ2-7; 10 nucleotides agree with TRBD2. V lost 7 bases, J lost 3 bases, and 13 bases stayed unmatched. Germline CDR1 and CDR2: SGHTS and YDEGEE. The CDR3 length is 16 residues. CDR3 DNA sequence: TGTGCCAGCTCTGGTCCAGGGCTAGCGGGAGTCTACGAGCAGTACTTC. The encoded protein is CASSGPGLAGVYEQYF.

This chain links TRBV29-1 with TRBJ2-1; 7 nucleotides line up with TRBD2. V shed 1 base and J 6 bases; nucleotides not matched to a gene: 6. CDR3 length: 14 amino acids. Germline CDR1 SQVTM, CDR2 ANQGSEA. CDR3 sequence (DNA): TGCAGCGTTGAAGGACTAGCTGGTTCCAATGAGCAGTTCTTC. This sequence encodes CSVEGLAGSNEQFF.

The chain carries TRBV4-1 and TRBJ2-3; D perhaps matches TRBD1 (6 bases). CDR1 is MGHRA, CDR2 YSYEKL, per germline. The CDR3 covers 20 residues. V lost 0 bases and J lost 5, with 27 bases in between. CDR3 protein: CASSQDFSGHLPGAVDTQYF. CDR3 DNA sequence: TGCGCCAGCAGCCAAGATTTCTCAGGCCACCTTCCAGGGGCAGTAGATACGCAGTATTTT.

The rearrangement links TRBV7-9 to TRBJ2-7; a weak D match, TRBD2 (5 bases). Germline values: CDR1 SEHNR, CDR2 FQNEAQ (reference sequence). V lost 4 bases to trimming and J lost 1 base, with 8 bases between them. The CDR3 totals 13 residues. This CDR3 reads CASSWTGSYEQYF. DNA of the CDR3: TGTGCCAGCAGCTGGACTGGATCCTACGAGCAGTACTTC.